This paragraph covers one TCR beta chain sequence. Its antigen is currently not known. The CDR3 does not close with the conserved phenylalanine or tryptophan, likely indicating a read error. Total RNA and DNA were co-extracted without cell sorting from about 19-30 mg of bulk tissue using the AllPrep DNA/RNA mini kit. Roughly five patients with histopathologically diagnosed primary liver carcinoma underwent surgical resection in China between 2015 and March 2016. Chronic HBV infection was present in the patients, and the patients were treatment-naive at sampling. Fresh tumor and adjacent tissue pieces were bisected; one half was stored in RNAlater at -80°C, the other sent for histology. TCRbeta-specific cDNA was reverse-transcribed from 500 ng total RNA using a constant-region primer and ProtoScript II reverse transcriptase. TCRbeta libraries were built with three nested multiplex PCR rounds, a slightly modified ARM-PCR procedure. Multiplex TRBV1-TRBV30 forward primers and a Cbeta reverse primer were used in the first two PCR rounds, each of which was run for around 9 cycles. A final 25-cycle PCR with Deep VentR polymerase added sample barcodes and Illumina adapters. Before sequencing, amplicons of 200-500 bp were gel-purified using a QIAquick gel extraction kit. TCRbeta amplicons were sequenced on an Illumina HiSeq 2500 with 250-bp paired-end reads. The original methods were these. Reads were quality-trimmed with Trimmomatic v0.33, and paired reads were merged with FLASH v1.2.11 to recover full CDR3 sequences. MiGEC v1.2.1b assigned V, D and J germline segments to the rearranged TCRbeta sequences. Clonotype statistics and Shannon-Wiener diversity indices were computed with VDJtools v1.0.0. Except for diversity analysis, only the 250 most abundant clonotypes of each sample were used in subsequent analyses to reduce sampling bias. The public sequencing data were trimmed at Q25 with fastp and processed into clonotypes with MiXCR by TCRdb, which kept only in-frame beta chains. Every entry covers one CDR3 protein and lists the most common genes and DNA from its rows. Clone size and V and J calls follow TCRdb, not the original study. This sample gives approximately 80,000 distinct CDR3 sequences in total; approximately 62% of them show up just once. About 25% of the sample is in the top ten clones.

This sample is drawn from a study of tumor-infiltrating lymphocytes in primary liver carcinoma (dated 2017 in TCRdb). Broadly, across the study: Of the five patients, three men and two women aged 30 to 69 years, four had hepatocellular carcinoma and one had combined HCC and intrahepatic cholangiocarcinoma. A total of roughly 35 specimens from 5 patients underwent TCRbeta repertoire sequencing, comprising some 25 tumor regions, 5 adjacent noncancerous liver tissues and 5 peripheral blood samples. Repertoires from technical replicates were highly reproducible, with mean shared-clone rates roughly 0.9 and correlation coefficients above 0.95. TCRbeta repertoire sequencing, expression microarrays and whole-exome sequencing were combined in the study across five regions of each liver tumor, with adjacent normal tissue and blood also included. Each sample produced roughly 3.65 to 7.13 million productive TCRbeta reads, and read depth showed no significant difference between tissue types. The five patients had tumors staged T1-T3 N0M0, with maximum diameters ranging from roughly 4 to 10 cm. Paper-wide results and their limitations: Because only the TCR beta chain was sequenced and unpaired alpha chains were not captured, true repertoire diversity is likely underestimated. A significantly larger repertoire fraction was made up by the top 250 clones in tumors than in blood (p = 0.039). The study included only a few patients, and the authors note findings should be validated in a larger study. Since the samples were bulk and unsorted, there was no way to compare CD4+ and CD8+ T cell repertoires. Consistent with antigen-driven expansion, pairs of tumor regions showed higher repertoire overlap (mean roughly 36%) than either tumor-adjacent pairs (approximately 17%) or tumor-blood pairs (about 15%).

A total of 16 residues make up the CDR3, ends included. The entry retains the CDR3 DNA only, 48 bases that are in frame from base 1. CDR1 and CDR2 were assigned from the germline V gene as MGHRA and YSYEKL. This chain is built from TRBV4-1 and TRBJ2-3, with an unclear D gene assignment. Sequenced: tumor-adjacent normal liver tissue. This sequence was found in a man in his forties or fifties with primary liver carcinoma and hepatitis B virus infection. The DNA sequence is as follows: TGCGCCAGCAGTCAAGAACGCGCCTCTAGCACAGATACGCAGTATTTG. This is translated as CASSQERASSTDTQYL.